Listed below are T cell receptor beta chains from one sample, sequenced in a study of T cell responses to AZD1222 COVID-19 vaccine. Assay: immunoSEQ multiplex PCR; the TCRdb copy retains only in-frame clones and omits some. Among 150,000 to 200,000 clones, 88% were seen once, and the ten largest hold roughly 25%. The input for sequencing was peripheral blood, taken 28 days after the second AZD1222 dose. The receptors were sampled from an adult who received the AZD1222 COVID-19 vaccine. Each CDR3 is given with its conserved first and last residue. D genes are given only for firm matches. Some rows mark clone size as missing; the rest say once, few, many or name a class of expanded clone.

j_call: TRBJ2-7
clone_size: -
v_call: TRBV29-1
d_call: -
cdr3_aa: CSTNPGSYEQYF
cdr3_nt: TGCAGCACTAATCCCGGTTCCTACGAGCAGTACTTC

j_call: TRBJ1-4
clone_size: -
v_call: TRBV28
d_call: -
cdr3_aa: CASSPIGRGGEKLFF
cdr3_nt: TGTGCCAGCAGTCCCATAGGGAGGGGAGGTGAAAAACTGTTTTTT

j_call: TRBJ1-1
clone_size: -
v_call: TRBV6-5
d_call: -
cdr3_aa: CASSLNRNTEAFF
cdr3_nt: TGTGCCAGCAGCCTAAATCGGAACACTGAAGCTTTCTTT

j_call: TRBJ2-1
clone_size: -
v_call: TRBV28
d_call: -
cdr3_aa: CASSPDYNEQFF
cdr3_nt: TGTGCCAGCAGTCCGGACTACAATGAGCAGTTCTTC

j_call: TRBJ1-6
clone_size: once
v_call: TRBV12-1
d_call: -
cdr3_aa: CASSFAYSPLHF
cdr3_nt: TGTGCCAGCAGCTTTGCATACTCACCCCTCCACTTT

j_call: TRBJ2-2
clone_size: -
v_call: TRBV9
d_call: TRBD2
cdr3_aa: CASSGSGDSTGELFF
cdr3_nt: TGTGCCAGCAGCGGGAGCGGGGATAGTACCGGGGAGCTGTTTTTT

j_call: TRBJ2-3
clone_size: -
v_call: TRBV19
d_call: -
cdr3_aa: CASSIQDTQYF
cdr3_nt: TGTGCCAGTAGTATCCAAGATACGCAGTATTTT

j_call: TRBJ1-2
clone_size: -
v_call: TRBV28
d_call: -
cdr3_aa: CASSLVPYGYTF
cdr3_nt: TGTGCCAGCAGTTTAGTTCCCTACGGCTACACCTTC

j_call: TRBJ1-1
clone_size: once
v_call: TRBV10-3
d_call: TRBD1
cdr3_aa: CAISESRTGALNTEAFF
cdr3_nt: TGTGCCATCAGTGAGTCCCGGACAGGGGCCCTGAACACTGAAGCTTTCTTT

j_call: TRBJ1-1
clone_size: -
v_call: TRBV21-1
d_call: -
cdr3_aa: CASSNKGTEAFF
cdr3_nt: TGTGCCAGCAGCAATAAGGGAACTGAAGCTTTCTTT

j_call: TRBJ2-2
clone_size: -
v_call: TRBV11-1
d_call: -
cdr3_aa: CASSLYQGGTGELFF
cdr3_nt: TGTGCCAGCAGCTTATATCAGGGGGGGACCGGGGAGCTGTTTTTT

j_call: TRBJ2-1
clone_size: -
v_call: TRBV27
d_call: TRBD2
cdr3_aa: CASSLGLAYEQFF
cdr3_nt: TGTGCCAGCAGTTTGGGACTAGCGTATGAGCAGTTCTTC

j_call: TRBJ1-5
clone_size: -
v_call: TRBV6-5
d_call: -
cdr3_aa: CASSYRQDSNQPQHF
cdr3_nt: TGTGCCAGCAGTTACCGCCAGGATAGCAATCAGCCCCAGCATTTT

j_call: TRBJ2-7
clone_size: -
v_call: TRBV28
d_call: -
cdr3_aa: CASSLGGGYEQYF
cdr3_nt: TGTGCCAGCAGTTTGGGAGGAGGGTACGAGCAGTACTTC

j_call: TRBJ2-5
clone_size: -
v_call: TRBV7-2
d_call: -
cdr3_aa: CASSLLFQETQYF
cdr3_nt: TGTGCCAGCAGCTTATTGTTCCAAGAGACCCAGTACTTC

j_call: TRBJ1-3
clone_size: few
v_call: TRBV9
d_call: -
cdr3_aa: CASSVDVRGSGNTIYF
cdr3_nt: TGTGCCAGCAGCGTAGATGTCAGGGGCTCTGGAAACACCATATATTTT

j_call: TRBJ2-1
clone_size: -
v_call: TRBV7-2
d_call: TRBD2
cdr3_aa: CASSATQIAGNEQFF
cdr3_nt: TGTGCCAGCAGCGCGACTCAAATAGCGGGGAATGAGCAGTTCTTC

j_call: TRBJ2-3
clone_size: -
v_call: TRBV21-1
d_call: -
cdr3_aa: CASSRFRAPSDTQYF
cdr3_nt: TGTGCCAGCAGCAGGTTCCGGGCGCCCTCGGATACGCAGTATTTT

j_call: TRBJ1-3
clone_size: -
v_call: TRBV5-4
d_call: TRBD1
cdr3_aa: CASSPRDRGNTIYF
cdr3_nt: TGTGCCAGCAGCCCTCGGGACAGGGGAAACACCATATATTTT

j_call: TRBJ2-3
clone_size: -
v_call: TRBV7-2
d_call: -
cdr3_aa: CASSLQITDTQYF
cdr3_nt: TGTGCCAGCAGCTTACAAATAACAGATACGCAGTATTTT

j_call: TRBJ2-1
clone_size: once
v_call: TRBV6-5
d_call: -
cdr3_aa: CASSGLMSGEQFF
cdr3_nt: TGTGCCAGCAGCGGTCTAATGTCGGGTGAGCAGTTCTTC

j_call: TRBJ1-1
clone_size: -
v_call: TRBV6-2/TRBV6-3
d_call: -
cdr3_aa: CASRYLAGGEAFF
cdr3_nt: TGTGCCAGCAGATACCTTGCGGGCGGTGAAGCTTTCTTT

j_call: TRBJ1-1
clone_size: -
v_call: TRBV7-8
d_call: -
cdr3_aa: CASSPPSSEAFF
cdr3_nt: TGTGCCAGCAGCCCGCCGTCAAGTGAAGCTTTCTTT

j_call: TRBJ2-5
clone_size: -
v_call: TRBV27
d_call: TRBD2
cdr3_aa: CASSLDSGGRETQYF
cdr3_nt: TGTGCCAGCAGTTTAGATTCGGGGGGGAGGGAGACCCAGTACTTC

j_call: TRBJ1-4
clone_size: -
v_call: TRBV6-5
d_call: -
cdr3_aa: CASSYSSYATNEKLFF
cdr3_nt: TGTGCCAGCAGTTACTCGAGTTATGCAACTAATGAAAAACTGTTTTTT

j_call: TRBJ2-2
clone_size: -
v_call: TRBV28
d_call: TRBD2
cdr3_aa: CASSLWWEGGRELFF
cdr3_nt: TGTGCCAGCAGTTTGTGGTGGGAGGGAGGCCGGGAGCTGTTTTTT

j_call: TRBJ2-1
clone_size: once
v_call: TRBV18
d_call: TRBD2
cdr3_aa: CASSPTGLAATNEQFF
cdr3_nt: TGTGCCAGCTCACCAACGGGACTAGCGGCCACCAATGAGCAGTTCTTC

j_call: TRBJ1-6
clone_size: -
v_call: TRBV4-1
d_call: -
cdr3_aa: CASSQEGRGYNSPLHF
cdr3_nt: TGCGCCAGCAGCCAAGAAGGCAGGGGTTATAATTCACCCCTCCACTTT

j_call: TRBJ2-2
clone_size: -
v_call: TRBV5-1
d_call: -
cdr3_aa: CASSFGTSSGELFF
cdr3_nt: TGCGCCAGCAGCTTCGGGACTTCGTCCGGGGAGCTGTTTTTT

j_call: TRBJ1-1
clone_size: once
v_call: TRBV28
d_call: TRBD1
cdr3_aa: CASSSPGQRMNTEAFF
cdr3_nt: TGTGCCAGCAGTTCCCCGGGACAGCGAATGAACACTGAAGCTTTCTTT

j_call: TRBJ1-4
clone_size: once
v_call: TRBV19
d_call: -
cdr3_aa: CASRGVPNEKLFF
cdr3_nt: TGTGCCAGTCGAGGCGTACCTAATGAAAAACTGTTTTTT

j_call: TRBJ2-2
clone_size: -
v_call: TRBV6-4
d_call: TRBD2
cdr3_aa: CASRVVTSGRSNTGELFF
cdr3_nt: TGTGCCAGCAGGGTAGTTACTAGCGGGAGGAGTAACACCGGGGAGCTGTTTTTT

j_call: TRBJ1-1
clone_size: -
v_call: TRBV7-3
d_call: TRBD1
cdr3_aa: CASSPGQGSTEAFF
cdr3_nt: TGTGCCAGCAGTCCGGGACAGGGGAGCACTGAAGCTTTCTTT

j_call: TRBJ2-3
clone_size: -
v_call: TRBV28
d_call: -
cdr3_aa: CASSLGVRGVTDTQYF
cdr3_nt: TGTGCCAGCAGTTTAGGTGTCAGGGGAGTCACAGATACGCAGTATTTT

j_call: TRBJ2-1
clone_size: -
v_call: TRBV7-9
d_call: -
cdr3_aa: CASSLVANEQFF
cdr3_nt: TGTGCCAGCAGCTTGGTGGCCAATGAGCAGTTCTTC

j_call: TRBJ2-6
clone_size: -
v_call: TRBV6-4
d_call: -
cdr3_aa: CASSERSTGANVLTF
cdr3_nt: TGTGCCAGCAGTGAAAGGTCCACTGGGGCCAACGTCCTGACTTTC

j_call: TRBJ2-7
clone_size: -
v_call: TRBV11-2
d_call: -
cdr3_aa: CASSPRTRTSVEQYF
cdr3_nt: TGTGCCAGCAGCCCAAGGACACGGACGTCCGTCGAGCAGTACTTC

j_call: TRBJ2-7
clone_size: -
v_call: TRBV28
d_call: -
cdr3_aa: CASRGRARFYEQYF
cdr3_nt: TGTGCCAGCAGGGGCAGGGCGCGGTTCTACGAGCAGTACTTC

j_call: TRBJ2-1
clone_size: -
v_call: TRBV27
d_call: TRBD2
cdr3_aa: CASSLSGLAGGNEQFF
cdr3_nt: TGTGCCAGCAGTCTCTCTGGACTAGCGGGAGGGAATGAGCAGTTCTTC

j_call: TRBJ2-6
clone_size: -
v_call: TRBV4-2
d_call: TRBD1
cdr3_aa: CASSQAGQVSGANVLTF
cdr3_nt: TGTGCCAGCAGCCAAGCGGGACAGGTCTCTGGGGCCAACGTCCTGACTTTC

j_call: TRBJ1-2
clone_size: -
v_call: TRBV25-1
d_call: -
cdr3_aa: CASSEYRQALGGYTF
cdr3_nt: TGTGCCAGCAGTGAATATAGACAGGCCTTGGGTGGCTACACCTTC

j_call: TRBJ1-1
clone_size: -
v_call: TRBV6-5
d_call: -
cdr3_aa: CASSYLRGAGTEAFF
cdr3_nt: TGTGCCAGCAGTTACTTACGGGGGGCAGGGACTGAAGCTTTCTTT